These 30 T cell receptor beta chains were all obtained from the same sample, sequenced in a study of blood T cell repertoires in COVID-19. Sequenced by immunoSEQ multiplex PCR; TCRdb stores in-frame clones only, minus some. The sample holds 300,000 to 400,000 clones, approximately 85% seen once. The sample was peripheral blood. These TCRs come from a human donor in a cohort sampled during active COVID-19.

The chain links TRBV2 to TRBJ2-7, with TRBD1 identical over 10 bases. The trim removed 6 bases at V and 3 bases at J, leaving 5 bases unmatched. Germline assignment: CDR1 SNHLY and CDR2 FYNNEI. The CDR3 is made up of 14 amino acids. CDR3 sequence reads: CASSVRTGGYEQYF. Written as DNA, the CDR3 is TGTGCCAGCAGCGTACGGACAGGGGGCTACGAGCAGTACTTC. The entire variable domain, with the rest obtained from reference TRBV2 and TRBJ2-7, is as follows: EPEVTQTPSHQVTQMGQEVILRCVPISNHLYFYWYRQILGQKVEFLVSFYNNEISEKSEIFDDQFSVERPDGSNFTLKIRSTKLEDSAMYFCASSVRTGGYEQYFGPGTRLTVT.

The genes are TRBV5-4 and TRBJ1-6; TRBD1 aligns across 7 bases. Per germline, CDR1 SGHNT and CDR2 YYREEE (reference sequence). With V trimmed by 3 bases and J by 18 bases, 6 bases remained unmatched. The CDR3 length is 11 residues. Written as DNA, the CDR3 is TGTGCCAGCAGCTCCGGTGACAGGGCCCACTTT. It specifies CASSSGDRAHF.

This clone showed up just a few times. This rearrangement joins TRBV7-3 to TRBJ1-6; the D gene is possibly TRBD1 (6 bases). Between the trimmed V and J ends, which lost 2 bases and 7 bases, there was a span of 9 bases. The CDR3 extends over 14 amino acids. Per the germline V gene, CDR1 is SGHTA and CDR2 is FQGTGA. The DNA for the CDR3 is TGTGCCAGCAGCTTAGAGGACAGAAATTCACCCCTCCACTTT. Translating it yields CASSLEDRNSPLHF.

The chain links TRBV7-8 to TRBJ2-7; tentatively, D is TRBD1 (6 bases). Trimming took 5 bases from V and 7 from J, leaving 15 bases between them. The CDR3 extends over 13 amino acids. Germline assignment: CDR1 SGHVS and CDR2 FQNEAQ. As DNA, the CDR3 is TGTGCCAGCAGCCCCCGGACAGTGGGAGAGCAGTACTTC. Protein product: CASSPRTVGEQYF. The whole variable domain, remainder taken from reference TRBV7-8 and TRBJ2-7, is GAGVSQSPRYKVAKRGQDVALRCDPISGHVSLFWYQQALGQGPEFLTYFQNEAQLDKSGLPSDRFFAERPEGSVSTLKIQRTQQEDSAVYLCASSPRTVGEQYFGPGTRLTVT.

The chain joins TRBV7-9 to TRBJ1-2, with unresolved D. Germline CDR1 reads SEHNR; CDR2 reads FQNEAQ (reference sequence). V lost 8 bases to trimming and J lost 8 bases, with 15 bases between them. The CDR3 has 12 residues. The CDR3 loop is CASSNRDGGYTF. In DNA, the CDR3 is TGTGCCAGCTCCAATAGAGACGGGGGCTACACCTTC. Using reference TRBV7-9 and TRBJ1-2 for the parts outside the CDR3, the full variable domain is DTGVSQNPRHKITKRGQNVTFRCDPISEHNRLYWYRQTLGQGPEFLTYFQNEAQLEKSRLLSDRFSAERPKGSFSTLEIQRTEQGDSAMYLCASSNRDGGYTFGSGTRLTVV.

The genes are TRBV7-2 and TRBJ2-7, with TRBD2 matching over 7 bases. V dropped 1 base and J dropped 2; count of bases not matched to a gene: 5. From germline, CDR1 is SGHTA and CDR2 FQGNSA. There are 15 residues in the CDR3. CDR3 loop: CASSLVGGGTYEQYF. CDR3 in DNA: TGTGCCAGCAGCTTAGTTGGGGGGGGAACCTACGAGCAGTACTTC.

The rearrangement joins TRBV10-2 to TRBJ1-1, with D possibly matching TRBD1 (6 bases). The CDR3 contains 13 residues. The germline CDR1 and CDR2 sequences are WSHSY and SAAADI. Deletions cut 7 bases from V and 5 bases from J, with 14 bases between. The chain's CDR3 is CASNIKQGTEAFF. The CDR3 DNA reads TGCGCCAGCAATATCAAACAGGGAACTGAAGCTTTCTTT.

This clone has only a few counts. The chain carries TRBV25-1 and TRBJ1-5; D perhaps matches TRBD1 (5 bases). V lost 4 bases and J 5 bases, leaving 15 bases between the germline ends. The length of the CDR3 is 15 residues. Germline V gene data show CDR1 as MGHDK and CDR2 as SYGVNS. In DNA, the CDR3 is TGTGCCAGCAGTGCTTACTCGGGGGTAGATCAGCCCCAGCATTTT. Translated: CASSAYSGVDQPQHF.

The chain is built from TRBV6-1 and TRBJ2-1; 7 bases agree with TRBD1. Germline values: CDR1 MNHNS, CDR2 SASEGT. V was clipped by 2 bases and J by 4 bases; unmatched bases: 5. The CDR3 consists of 15 residues. As DNA, the CDR3 is TGTGCCAGCAGTGAAATTGGGGACAGTTACAATGAGCAGTTCTTC. Translating it yields CASSEIGDSYNEQFF.

The CDR3 DNA reads as TGTGCCAGTAGACGAGGGGGAGGGGACGTTAGCAATCAGCCCCAGCATTTT. Amino acids: CASRRGGGDVSNQPQHF. The chain employs TRBV19 and TRBJ1-5; tentative D call: TRBD1 (6 bases). Trimming cost V 6 bases and J 0 bases, with 18 bases left between them. Germline CDR1 is LNHDA and CDR2 is SQIVND (reference sequence). This CDR3 spans 17 amino acids.

This chain uses TRBV5-4 with TRBJ1-2; 12 bases are shared with TRBD1. Germline V gene data show CDR1 as SGHNT and CDR2 as YYREEE (reference sequence). The CDR3 consists of 16 residues. Germline trimming cut 4 bases from V and 8 bases from J; bases unmatched to any gene: 12. CDR3 DNA sequence: TGTGCCAGCAGCCGCCCTTTCGGGACAGGGGGCTTGGGCTACACCTTC. Its protein product is CASSRPFGTGGLGYTF. Full variable domain (remainder filled in from reference TRBV5-4 and TRBJ1-2): ETGVTQSPTHLIKTRGQQVTLRCSSQSGHNTVSWYQQALGQGPQFIFQYYREEENGRGNFPPRFSGLQFPNYSSELNVNALELDDSALYLCASSRPFGTGGLGYTFGSGTRLTVV.

The V call is TRBV4-2, the J call TRBJ1-3; 8 nucleotides line up with TRBD1. V shed 2 bases and J 2 bases; nucleotides not matched to a gene: 8. The CDR3 sequence is 17 residues long. The V gene's germline CDR1 is LGHNA and CDR2 YNFKEQ. The CDR3: CASSQILTGGTGNTIYF. For the CDR3, the DNA is TGTGCCAGCAGCCAAATCTTAACAGGGGGAACTGGAAACACCATATATTTT.

The CDR3 region is CATSRGGGEAFF. As DNA, the CDR3 is TGTGCCACCAGCAGAGGGGGGGGTGAAGCTTTCTTT. V usage is TRBV15 and J usage is TRBJ1-1; D is possibly TRBD1 (5 bases). Trimming left V 1 base short and J 7 bases short, with 7 bases between. This CDR3 has 12 residues. Germline V lookup: CDR1 LNHNV, CDR2 YYDKDF (reference sequence).

The J gene is TRBJ1-2, the V gene TRBV6-1; D not certain. V was pared by 0 bases and J by 0 bases, with 11 bases between. The CDR3 has 16 residues. Looked up from germline, CDR1 is MNHNS and CDR2 is SASEGT. The CDR3 DNA is TGTGCCAGCAGTGAAGCCAGCGGAGCATCTAACTATGGCTACACCTTC. Its protein product is CASSEASGASNYGYTF.

V and J are TRBV5-6 and TRBJ1-4; D is uncertain. The CDR3 is made up of 15 amino acids. V shed 0 bases and J shed 8 bases, with 14 bases lying between them. Germline CDR1 is SGHDT and CDR2 is YYEEEE. CDR3 DNA: TGTGCCAGCAGCTTGGCGGGAGGGTTAGAGGAAAAACTGTTTTTT. It translates to CASSLAGGLEEKLFF.

The rearrangement uses TRBV2 and TRBJ1-5; TRBD1 is a possible D gene (5 bases). Germline CDR1 is SNHLY and CDR2 is FYNNEI. V lost 7 bases, J lost 4 bases, and 11 bases lay in between. There are 13 residues in the CDR3. The CDR3 DNA follows: TGTGCCAGCACACAGGCCGTGAATCAGCCCCAGCATTTT. This codes for CASTQAVNQPQHF.

The genes are TRBV3-1 (or the pseudogene TRBV3-2) and TRBJ1-4; tentative D call: TRBD1 (5 bases). The length of the CDR3 is 14 residues. Per germline, CDR1 LGHDT and CDR2 YNNKEL (reference sequence). V lost 5 bases to trimming and J lost 4 bases, with 11 bases between them. Here the CDR3 DNA reads TGTGCCAGCAGCTCGGACATCAGTAATGAAAAACTGTTTTTT. This codes for CASSSDISNEKLFF.

The chain is built from TRBV7-9 and TRBJ2-5, with D perhaps matching TRBD2 (5 bases). V lost 2 bases to trimming and J lost 4 bases, with 11 bases between them. The CDR3 totals 14 residues. Germline CDR1 and CDR2: SEHNR and FQNEAQ (reference sequence). CDR3 coding DNA: TGTGCCAGCAGCTTACTCCGGGATTCAGAGACCCAGTACTTC. Protein sequence: CASSLLRDSETQYF. The whole variable domain, filled in from reference TRBV7-9 and TRBJ2-5, reads DTGVSQNPRHKITKRGQNVTFRCDPISEHNRLYWYRQTLGQGPEFLTYFQNEAQLEKSRLLSDRFSAERPKGSFSTLEIQRTEQGDSAMYLCASSLLRDSETQYFGPGTRLLVL.

The chain combines TRBV28 with TRBJ1-1; D unresolved. Trimming removed 7 bases from V and 9 bases from J, with 15 bases in between. Per germline, CDR1 MDHEN and CDR2 SYDVKM. CDR3 length: 12 amino acids. CDR3 nucleotide sequence: TGTGCCAGCACCACCCTGCGCCGCCAAGCTTTCTTT. Amino acids: CASTTLRRQAFF.

This clone was seen only a few times. This rearrangement joins TRBV6-5 to TRBJ2-5; the match to TRBD1 covers 11 bases. The CDR3 runs to 14 residues. CDR1 is MNHEY and CDR2 is SVGAGI in the germline V gene. Trimming at V came to 10 bases and at J to 7 bases, leaving 11 bases not matched to a gene. CDR3: CAIERDRGMGTQYF. CDR3 sequence (DNA): TGTGCCATCGAGCGGGACAGGGGGATGGGGACCCAGTACTTC.

V usage is TRBV19 and J usage is TRBJ1-5, with D unclear. Trimming pared 5 bases from V and 9 bases from J, leaving 14 bases between. CDR3 size: 13 residues. Germline CDR1 and CDR2: LNHDA and SQIVND (reference sequence). The CDR3 here is CASSPTSIRPQHF. In DNA, the CDR3 is TGTGCCAGTAGTCCGACAAGTATCAGGCCCCAGCATTTT.

The chain recombines TRBV27 with TRBJ2-3; 9 bases agree with TRBD2. CDR3 length: 16 residues. Trimming cost V 3 bases and J 4 bases; bases outside gene matches: 8. Germline V CDR1 and CDR2: MNHEY, SMNVEV (reference sequence). CDR3 DNA: TGTGCCAGCAGTTTCATGGGCGGGGGGGCGGCAGATACGCAGTATTTT. It codes for CASSFMGGGAADTQYF.

The rearrangement uses TRBV3-1 (or the pseudogene TRBV3-2) and TRBJ1-2; a possible D gene is TRBD1 (6 bases). The V and J ends lost 2 bases and 2 bases respectively, with 9 bases between them. Germline V gene lookup returns CDR1 LGHDT and CDR2 YNNKEL (reference sequence). This CDR3 comprises 14 residues. CDR3 sequence reads: CASSQLQGNYGYTF. In DNA, the CDR3 is TGTGCCAGCAGCCAATTACAGGGAAACTATGGCTACACCTTC.

The chain carries TRBV5-1 and TRBJ2-3, with D hard to call. Germline V gene lookup returns CDR1 SGHRS and CDR2 YFSETQ. The CDR3 contains 17 residues. Trimming left V 1 base short and J 0 bases short, with 15 bases between. The CDR3 sequence is CASSLKFRYSSTDTQYF. The CDR3 nucleotides read TGCGCCAGCAGCTTGAAGTTTCGGTACAGTAGCACAGATACGCAGTATTTT.

V is TRBV29-1 and J is TRBJ1-2; D uncertain. CDR3 size: 13 residues. The V gene lost 1 base and the J gene lost 7 bases, with 13 bases spanning the gap. Germline V gives CDR1 SQVTM, CDR2 ANQGSEA. The CDR3 is CSVEGEGWSGYTF. In nucleotides, the CDR3 is TGCAGCGTTGAAGGGGAGGGATGGAGTGGCTACACCTTC.

CDR3 sequence: CASSWTGGEADTQYF. DNA for the CDR3: TGCGCCAGCAGCTGGACAGGGGGCGAGGCAGATACGCAGTATTTT. V usage is TRBV5-1 and J usage is TRBJ2-3; 11 bases fit TRBD1. Trimming removed 3 bases from V and 4 bases from J; junction bases left unmatched: 4. The CDR3 has 15 amino acids. Germline V CDR1 and CDR2: SGHRS, YFSETQ.

The chain links TRBV6-6 to TRBJ2-1; 7 bases agree with TRBD1. V shed 2 bases and J 4 bases; nucleotides not matched to a gene: 5. CDR1 and CDR2 (germline): MNHNY, SVGAGI (reference sequence). This CDR3 contains 15 residues. CDR3 sequence: CASSYEGAEYNEQFF. The CDR3 coding sequence is TGTGCCAGCAGTTACGAGGGGGCGGAATACAATGAGCAGTTCTTC.

The chain uses TRBV10-3 and TRBJ1-2; D remains ambiguous. The CDR3 covers 15 residues. Trimming took off 0 bases at V and 1 base at J, with 9 bases between the two ends. The germline gives CDR1 ENHRY, CDR2 SYGVKD. DNA for the CDR3: TGTGCCATCAGTGAGTCGAGTCGTATTAACTATGGCTACACCTTC. Protein sequence: CAISESSRINYGYTF.

The V call is TRBV5-1, the J call TRBJ2-7, with 9 nucleotides matching TRBD1. V gave up 1 base and J gave up 5 bases; unmatched junction bases: 13. Looked up from germline, CDR1 is SGHRS and CDR2 is YFSETQ. The CDR3 has 17 residues. The CDR3 nucleotides read TGCGCCAGCAGCTTGATTAGTCCCGGGACAGGGCCCCACGAGCAGTACTTC. This translates into CASSLISPGTGPHEQYF. The full variable domain, with the rest looked up from reference TRBV5-1 and TRBJ2-7, is KAGVTQTPRYLIKTRGQQVTLSCSPISGHRSVSWYQQTPGQGLQFLFEYFSETQRNKGNFPGRFSGRQFSNSRSEMNVSTLELGDSALYLCASSLISPGTGPHEQYFGPGTRLTVT.

The chain is built from TRBV2 and TRBJ2-1; 7 nucleotides match TRBD1. With 3 bases clipped from V and 4 bases from J, the junction kept 0 bases outside the gene matches. Germline V lookup: CDR1 SNHLY, CDR2 FYNNEI. The CDR3 loop spans 13 amino acids. In nucleotides, the CDR3 is TGTGCCAGCAGTGAGGACAGGTACAATGAGCAGTTCTTC. It is translated as CASSEDRYNEQFF.